This T cell receptor beta chain derives from a study of blood T cell repertoires in COVID-19. Germline CDR1 and CDR2: SGHRS and YFSETQ. CDR3 size: 13 residues. The V and J ends lost 7 bases and 9 bases respectively, with 17 bases between them. TCRdb's copy holds only in-frame clones and misses some; the assay was immunoSEQ multiplex PCR. The sample lists about 300,000 clones, 90% occurring once. The sequenced sample consisted of PBMCs or T cells enriched from blood (not recorded which). The chain links TRBV5-1 to TRBJ2-1, with D perhaps matching TRBD2 (6 bases). The TCR sequence derives from a woman in her late teens or twenties with acute COVID-19. The DNA of the CDR3 is TGCGCCAGCGGGAACGGGGGAGAAAGTGAGCAGTTCTTC. The encoded protein is CASGNGGESEQFF.